This T cell receptor (beta chain) was recorded in a study of cytomegalovirus exposure and HLA in healthy donors. Donors came from a validation cohort of 90 to 150 subjects, distinct from the first 666-subject cohort. V lost 4 bases, J lost 2 bases, and 3 bases stayed unmatched. CDR1 SGHRS and CDR2 YFSETQ come from the germline V gene. The CDR3 covers 15 residues. The assay was immunoSEQ multiplex PCR, and TCRdb's table has in-frame clones only and misses some. The repertoire consists of 150,000 to 200,000 clones, with just under 90% occurring once and the leading ten covering roughly 1.4%. This TCR derives from a woman aged 25 to 39 in good health and CMV-seronegative. This sequence joins TRBV5-1 and TRBJ1-5; 10 nucleotides line up with TRBD1. The sample comprised PBMCs. CDR3 protein: CASSRTGGGNQPQHF. The CDR3 region has the DNA TGCGCCAGCAGCCGGACAGGGGGAGGCAATCAGCCCCAGCATTTT.